The rows below give T cell receptor beta chains drawn from one sample of a study of cytomegalovirus exposure and HLA in healthy donors. Generated by immunoSEQ multiplex PCR, the TCRdb table keeps only in-frame clones and is missing some. Of 250,000 to 300,000 clones in the sample, nearly 90% were seen once. What was sequenced was PBMCs. These TCRs come from a woman aged 18-29 years in good health and CMV-seronegative. CDR3s include the opening cysteine and the closing phenylalanine or tryptophan. A D gene is named only where the DNA matches it firmly. Clone size is given for some rows only: seen once, a few or many times, or a class if the clone is expanded.

NA | TRBD1 | TRBJ2-7 | TRBV5-4 | TGTGCCAGCAGCTTGGCCGGGACAGGGGCTGCCGAGCAGTACTTC | CASSLAGTGAAEQYF
NA | NA | TRBJ2-5 | TRBV9 | TGTGCCAGCAGCGTAGGAAGCTGGCTCGGGGCCCAGTACTTC | CASSVGSWLGAQYF
NA | TRBD1 | TRBJ1-4 | TRBV5-5 | TGTGCCAGCAGCTGGGGACAGAAAACCGAAAAACTGTTTTTT | CASSWGQKTEKLFF
NA | NA | TRBJ1-2 | TRBV10-3 | TGTGCCATCAGTGACAGGGCCTATGGCTACACCTTC | CAISDRAYGYTF
NA | NA | TRBJ1-6 | TRBV6-5 | TGTGCCAGCAGCCCAGGGTTAGGTTCACCCCTCCACTTT | CASSPGLGSPLHF
NA | TRBD2 | TRBJ2-7 | TRBV6-1 | TGTGCCAGCAGTGAAGCGCTGTCGGGGGGGTTGAACGAGCAGTACTTC | CASSEALSGGLNEQYF
NA | NA | TRBJ1-1 | TRBV4-1 | TGCGCCAGCAGCAACTACAGGGAGCACACTGAAGCTTTCTTT | CASSNYREHTEAFF
NA | TRBD1 | TRBJ1-2 | TRBV25-1 | TGTGCCAGCAGTGGGAGGGACAGGGGATCAGGAGGCTACACCTTC | CASSGRDRGSGGYTF
NA | NA | TRBJ1-2 | TRBV7-2 | TGTGCCAGCAGCTTAAACGACAGAGACTATGGCTACACCTTC | CASSLNDRDYGYTF
NA | TRBD2 | TRBJ2-7 | TRBV28 | TGTGCCAGCAGTATGGGACGGGGGGACGAGCAGTACTTC | CASSMGRGDEQYF
NA | TRBD2 | TRBJ2-1 | TRBV18 | TGTGCCAGCTCACCAGTCGTTTTTAGCGGGTCCCCCTACAATGAGCAGTTCTTC | CASSPVVFSGSPYNEQFF
NA | NA | TRBJ2-1 | TRBV28 | TGTGCCAGCAGTTTAGGCGGAAGCTCCTACAATGAGCAGTTCTTC | CASSLGGSSYNEQFF
NA | NA | TRBJ2-5 | TRBV7-9 | TGTGCCAGCAGAGACCTACCTGGGGGGTACCAAGAGACCCAGTACTTC | CASRDLPGGYQETQYF
few | TRBD1 | TRBJ1-2 | TRBV5-6 | TGTGCCAGCAGCGAAGGACAGGGCTATGGCTACACCTTC | CASSEGQGYGYTF
NA | TRBD1 | TRBJ2-3 | TRBV5-1 | TGCGCCAGCAGCTTGCTACAGGGGCGGGCAGATACGCAGTATTTT | CASSLLQGRADTQYF
NA | TRBD1 | TRBJ2-2 | TRBV7-9 | TGTGCCAGGGACAGGGAGATTAACACCGGGGAGCTGTTTTTT | CARDREINTGELFF
NA | NA | TRBJ2-7 | TRBV5-6 | TGTGCCAGCAGCTTTCTCCACGAGCAGTACTTC | CASSFLHEQYF
NA | NA | TRBJ2-3 | TRBV28 | TGTGCCAGCAGTTTACGGGGGAAGAGCACAGATACGCAGTATTTT | CASSLRGKSTDTQYF
few | TRBD1 | TRBJ2-5 | TRBV7-2 | TGTGCCAGCAGCTTAGTGGTGGGACAGCAAGAGACCCAGTACTTC | CASSLVVGQQETQYF
NA | NA | TRBJ2-3 | TRBV7-6 | TGTGCCAGCAGCCCCTCCCCCGGGACTAGCACAGATACGCAGTATTTT | CASSPSPGTSTDTQYF
NA | TRBD2 | TRBJ2-5 | TRBV2 | TGTGCCAGCAGGGAGCGGGGGAACCAAGAGACCCAGTACTTC | CASRERGNQETQYF
NA | NA | TRBJ2-2 | TRBV11-2 | TGTGCCAGCAGGCCCCAGGTGTCCGGGGAGCTGTTTTTT | CASRPQVSGELFF
NA | TRBD2 | TRBJ2-3 | TRBV5-1 | TGCGCCAGCACCTGGACGGGAGGTATTCGCACAGATACGCAGTATTTT | CASTWTGGIRTDTQYF
NA | NA | TRBJ1-5 | TRBV27 | TGTGCCAGCAGACCCGTGGGGGGTCGGCAGCCCCAGCATTTT | CASRPVGGRQPQHF
NA | TRBD1 | TRBJ1-4 | TRBV5-1 | TGCGCCAGCAGCTTGGGGACAGGGCCAAATGAAAAACTGTTTTTT | CASSLGTGPNEKLFF
NA | TRBD1 | TRBJ1-1 | TRBV6-1 | TGTGCCAGCAGTGAAGTGGAAGGGGGCAAGACTGAAGCTTTCTTT | CASSEVEGGKTEAFF
NA | TRBD1 | TRBJ2-3 | TRBV6-1 | TGTGCCAGCAGTGATGGGACAGCTAGCACAGATACGCAGTATTTT | CASSDGTASTDTQYF
once | NA | TRBJ1-6 | TRBV5-1 | TGCGCCAGCAGCTTGGGTGAGGGTGGAAATTCACCCCTCCACTTT | CASSLGEGGNSPLHF
NA | TRBD1 | TRBJ1-4 | TRBV2 | TGTGCCAGCAGGAGAAACAGGGGGCTTAGTGAAAAACTGTTTTTT | CASRRNRGLSEKLFF
NA | NA | TRBJ2-1 | TRBV9 | TGTGCCAGCAGCGTAGTCCTCCCTGGCAGCGCCTACAATGAGCAGTTCTTC | CASSVVLPGSAYNEQFF
once | NA | TRBJ2-1 | TRBV28 | TGTGCCAGCAGTTGGGGAGCTACCTACAATGAGCAGTTCTTC | CASSWGATYNEQFF
NA | TRBD1 | TRBJ1-2 | TRBV19 | TGTGCCAGTAGTATGATGGGAGAGGGGGCCTTTGGAGGCTACACCTTC | CASSMMGEGAFGGYTF
NA | NA | TRBJ1-1 | TRBV6-5 | TGTGCCAGCAGTTACTCTTCAGGGGAACTGAACACTGAAGCTTTCTTT | CASSYSSGELNTEAFF
NA | NA | TRBJ2-7 | TRBV7-9 | TGTGCCAGCAGCCTGGATGGACAGAACTACGAGCAGTACTTC | CASSLDGQNYEQYF
NA | TRBD1 | TRBJ2-7 | TRBV11-2 | TGTGCCAGCAGGGGGTATCGGGACAGGGGGTACGAGCAGTACTTC | CASRGYRDRGYEQYF
NA | NA | TRBJ2-1 | TRBV18 | TGTGCCAGCTCACCTGACAGGAGCTCCTACAATGAGCAGTTCTTC | CASSPDRSSYNEQFF
NA | NA | TRBJ1-5 | TRBV6-5 | TGTGCCAGCAGTTACGGGGCAGGGGCGAATCAGCCCCAGCATTTT | CASSYGAGANQPQHF
NA | NA | TRBJ2-1 | TRBV5-1 | TGCGCCAGCAGCGGGAGCTCCTACAATGAGCAGTTCTTC | CASSGSSYNEQFF
NA | TRBD2 | TRBJ2-5 | TRBV9 | TGTGCCAGCAGCGAGAGTAGCGGGGGGGGAGAGACCCAGTACTTC | CASSESSGGGETQYF
NA | TRBD1 | TRBJ1-1 | TRBV27 | TGTGCCAGCAGTTTAACTGGGACAGGCAGGACTGAAGCTTTCTTT | CASSLTGTGRTEAFF
NA | TRBD1 | TRBJ2-5 | TRBV27 | TGTGCCAGCAGTCCAGGGACAGGTCAAGAGACCCAGTACTTC | CASSPGTGQETQYF
NA | NA | TRBJ1-1 | TRBV15 | TGTGCCACCAGCACTAAGCCCCAGAACACTGAAGCTTTCTTT | CATSTKPQNTEAFF
NA | TRBD1 | TRBJ2-5 | TRBV27 | TGTGCCAGCAGTCTCGGGACAGGACTGTACCAAGAGACCCAGTACTTC | CASSLGTGLYQETQYF
NA | NA | TRBJ1-5 | TRBV28 | TGTGCCAGCAGACTCACGAGGGCCACTCAGCCCCAGCATTTT | CASRLTRATQPQHF
NA | TRBD1 | TRBJ1-2 | TRBV28 | TGTGCCAGCAGTTCCCAGGGGGCGAACTATGGCTACACCTTC | CASSSQGANYGYTF
NA | NA | TRBJ2-5 | TRBV7-2 | TGTGCCAGCAGCTTCGGACAGCAAGAGACCCAGTACTTC | CASSFGQQETQYF
NA | TRBD1 | TRBJ2-2 | TRBV9 | TGTGCCAGCAGCCCCCGGACAGGGAAGAACACCGGGGAGCTGTTTTTT | CASSPRTGKNTGELFF
NA | NA | TRBJ2-3 | TRBV5-4 | TGTGCCAGCAGCTTGGACACCAGGTACACAGATACGCAGTATTTT | CASSLDTRYTDTQYF
NA | NA | TRBJ2-5 | TRBV5-4 | TGTGCCAGCAGCTTCGAGAACCAAGAGACCCAGTACTTC | CASSFENQETQYF
NA | NA | TRBJ1-1 | TRBV27 | TGTGCCAGCAGTCTCCAACAGGGTTGGACTGAAGCTTTCTTT | CASSLQQGWTEAFF
NA | NA | TRBJ1-6 | TRBV25-1 | TGTGCCAGCAGTGAGGGAGGGAAAAGGTCCTATAATTCACCCCTCCACTTT | CASSEGGKRSYNSPLHF
NA | NA | TRBJ1-5 | TRBV5-6 | TGTGCCAGCAGCGTTTTCGATCAGCCCCAGCATTTT | CASSVFDQPQHF
NA | NA | TRBJ2-6 | TRBV21-1 | TGTGCCAGCAGCAAAGGGCAGAGTGGGGCCTCTGGGGCCAACGTCCTGACTTTC | CASSKGQSGASGANVLTF
NA | NA | TRBJ2-3 | TRBV28 | TGTGCCAGCAGTTTACCCGAAGAGGTCAGGGGTGCAGATACGCAGTATTTT | CASSLPEEVRGADTQYF